A single sample gave rise to the 29 T cell receptor beta chains below, sequenced in a study of cytomegalovirus exposure and HLA in healthy donors. Researchers ran the PCR with 60 Vbeta and 13 Jbeta primers. TCRdb's copy holds only in-frame clones and misses some; the assay was immunoSEQ multiplex PCR. The table shows some 120,000 clones, with about 80% occurring only once. The specimen sequenced was PBMCs. The receptors come from a man aged 25-40 years in good health and CMV-seronegative.

Of note for this clone: Germline is not matched at one junction end, which may reflect a read error. V and J are TRBV7-9 and TRBJ1-1; unclear D gene. The germline V gene encodes CDR1 SEHNR and CDR2 FQNEAQ (reference sequence). There are 14 residues in the CDR3. CDR3 residues: CSSSPPPSAVEAFF. CDR3 nucleotides: TGTTCCAGCAGCCCGCCTCCGAGCGCGGTTGAAGCTTTCTTT.

The chain combines TRBV19 with TRBJ2-1, with TRBD2 matching 7 bases. After removal of 5 bases from V and 0 bases from J, the junction contained 13 bases not matched to a gene. Germline loops: CDR1 LNHDA, CDR2 SQIVND (reference sequence). This CDR3 has 18 residues. The CDR3, as DNA: TGTGCCAGTAGTGGATTTGAGGGAGGGACGAGCTCCTACAATGAGCAGTTCTTC. Amino acid sequence: CASSGFEGGTSSYNEQFF.

The V call is TRBV1, the J call TRBJ2-7; the table's D gene call, TRBD2, was not cross checked with the DNA. TRBV1 constitutes a pseudogene. CDR3 length: 13 residues. The chain's CDR3 is CTSSRGLDYEQYF. CDR3 nucleotide sequence: TGCACCAGCAGCCGTGGACTAGACTACGAGCAGTACTTC.

The chain uses TRBV10-3 and TRBJ2-7; TRBD1 matches 7 bases. From germline, CDR1 is ENHRY and CDR2 SYGVKD. This CDR3 has 15 amino acids. The V gene end was trimmed by 10 bases and the J gene end by 2 bases; junction bases not matched to a gene: 14. The CDR3 DNA reads TGTGCCACAGGGGCATTCGCAGGGGGACCCTACGAGCAGTACTTC. The encoded protein is CATGAFAGGPYEQYF.

The table lists this clone with a few counts. J is TRBJ2-7 and V is TRBV18; D may be TRBD1 (5 bases). This CDR3 spans 12 amino acids. The V gene's germline CDR1 is KGHSH and CDR2 LQKENI. Trimming left V 5 bases short and J 3 bases short, with 8 bases between. CDR3 in amino acids: CASSKDNYEQYF. CDR3 nucleotide sequence: TGTGCCAGCTCAAAGGACAACTACGAGCAGTACTTC.

This clone was detected ten times or more. This rearrangement joins TRBV4-1 to TRBJ2-1; possibly TRBD1 for D (8 bases). The germline gives CDR1 MGHRA, CDR2 YSYEKL. The CDR3 covers 16 residues. The V and J ends lost 5 bases and 6 bases respectively, with 20 bases between them. Written as DNA, the CDR3 is TGCGCCAGCAGCTGGCGAGGACAGGGAGGGTCCAATGAGCAGTTCTTC. It is translated as CASSWRGQGGSNEQFF.

The V and J genes are TRBV29-1 and TRBJ2-7; 9 bases agree with TRBD1. Germline assignment: CDR1 SQVTM and CDR2 ANQGSEA. The CDR3 covers 13 residues. After removal of 6 bases from V and 5 bases from J, the junction contained 8 bases not matched to a gene. DNA for the CDR3: TGCAGCGTATCCGGGACAGGGTTCCACGAGCAGTACTTC. As protein: CSVSGTGFHEQYF.

The chain combines TRBV6-5 with TRBJ1-2; no clear D. Trimming left V 4 bases short and J 3 bases short, with 3 bases between. The CDR3 extends over 11 amino acids. The germline V gene encodes CDR1 MNHEY and CDR2 SVGAGI. The CDR3, as DNA: TGTGCCAGCAGTTCAGACTATGGCTACACCTTC. Translation gives CASSSDYGYTF.

The chain has TRBV7-9 and TRBJ2-7, with D tentatively TRBD1 (6 bases). Germline CDR1 reads SEHNR; CDR2 reads FQNEAQ (reference sequence). CDR3 length: 15 residues. Trimming shortened V by 3 bases and J by 0 bases, and 12 bases separated the two germline ends. For the CDR3, the DNA is TGTGCCAGCAGCTTTACAGGGTCAGGCTCCTACGAGCAGTACTTC. This gives the protein CASSFTGSGSYEQYF.

This sequence joins TRBV5-1 and TRBJ2-5; TRBD2 aligns across 12 bases. The J call is uncertain, as TRBJ2-7 better fits the DNA end. The CDR3 runs 15 residues. CDR1 is SGHRS and CDR2 is YFSETQ in the germline V gene. The CDR3 region is CASSLDLAGGREQYF. For the CDR3, the DNA is TGCGCCAGCAGCTTGGATCTAGCGGGAGGGCGCGAGCAGTACTTC.

This clone was seen a handful of times. The chain links TRBV6-6 to TRBJ2-3, with 8 nucleotides matching TRBD1. Trimming cost V 6 bases and J 1 base; bases outside gene matches: 0. This CDR3 comprises 13 residues. Germline loops: CDR1 MNHNY, CDR2 SVGAGI (reference sequence). For the CDR3, the DNA is TGTGCCAGCAGGACAGGGGGCACAGATACGCAGTATTTT. It codes for CASRTGGTDTQYF.

The V and J genes are TRBV7-3 and TRBJ2-3; D remains ambiguous. V gave up 5 bases and J gave up 6 bases, with 15 bases separating them. From germline, CDR1 is SGHTA and CDR2 FQGTGA. This CDR3 is built from 14 residues. The CDR3 reads CASSEAALSDTQYF. CDR3 coding DNA: TGTGCCAGCAGCGAAGCCGCCCTCTCGGATACGCAGTATTTT.

V and J are TRBV4-1 and TRBJ2-5; 8 bases fit TRBD1. V gave up 0 bases and J gave up 5 bases; unmatched junction bases: 8. The germline gives CDR1 MGHRA, CDR2 YSYEKL. CDR3 length: 16 residues. CDR3 DNA: TGCGCCAGCAGCCAAGATTGGCAGGGGGCAAAGGAGACCCAGTACTTC. It specifies CASSQDWQGAKETQYF.

This clone turned up a few times. The chain combines TRBV6-1 with TRBJ1-1; no definite D call. Germline V gives CDR1 MNHNS, CDR2 SASEGT. The length of the CDR3 is 13 residues. V was pared by 10 bases and J by 0 bases, with 12 bases between. CDR3 sequence (DNA): TGTGCCATTAAGACACGAATGAACACTGAAGCTTTCTTT. Protein product: CAIKTRMNTEAFF.

The V and J genes are TRBV7-6 and TRBJ2-1; possibly TRBD1 for D (6 bases). This CDR3 region has 14 residues. V lost 0 bases to trimming and J lost 8 bases, with 11 bases between them. Germline CDR1 is SGHVS and CDR2 is FNYEAQ. In DNA, the CDR3 is TGTGCCAGCAGCTTAGCCCGCAGGGGCGATGAGCAGTTCTTC. Residues: CASSLARRGDEQFF.

The chain combines TRBV29-1 with TRBJ1-1; the D gene is possibly TRBD1 (6 bases). Per the germline V gene, CDR1 is SQVTM and CDR2 is ANQGSEA. The V gene lost 4 bases and the J gene lost 4 bases, with 16 bases spanning the gap. The CDR3 contains 14 residues. The CDR3: CSVGVGGGGTEAFF. DNA of the CDR3: TGCAGCGTTGGCGTAGGGGGAGGGGGCACTGAAGCTTTCTTT.

J is TRBJ1-3 and V is TRBV27, with TRBD1 as a possible D gene (5 bases). V was pared by 3 bases and J by 4 bases, with 10 bases between. CDR3 length: 14 amino acids. Germline V gene data show CDR1 as MNHEY and CDR2 as SMNVEV (reference sequence). The CDR3 DNA reads TGTGCCAGCAGTTTCGGGGGATCCGGAAACACCATATATTTT. The encoded protein is CASSFGGSGNTIYF.

This clone was picked up one time. The junction departs from germline at one end; a sequencing error may be responsible. This chain joins TRBV7-9 and TRBJ2-7; weak D call: TRBD2 (5 bases). Germline assignment: CDR1 SEHNR and CDR2 FQNEAQ (reference sequence). The CDR3 totals 16 residues. The DNA for the CDR3 is TGTTCCAGCAGCTTAGTGCCTAGCAGGAGCTCCTACGAGCAGTACTTC. Amino acids: CSSSLVPSRSSYEQYF.

This chain uses TRBV10-3 with TRBJ2-5; 12 bases line up with TRBD2. Germline loops: CDR1 ENHRY, CDR2 SYGVKD. V was clipped by 3 bases and J by 2 bases; unmatched bases: 4. There are 16 residues in the CDR3. The CDR3: CAISDSSGRGQETQYF. The CDR3 DNA reads TGTGCCATCAGTGATTCTAGCGGGAGGGGGCAAGAGACCCAGTACTTC.

This chain connects TRBV7-6 to TRBJ2-7; D not resolved. Trimming removed 5 bases at V and 7 bases at J, with 15 bases between. CDR1 is SGHVS, CDR2 FNYEAQ, per germline. This CDR3 comprises 13 residues. The CDR3 bases are TGTGCCAGCAGCGGAGAGAGCCGTCCGGAGCAGTACTTC. It yields the protein CASSGESRPEQYF.

The J gene is TRBJ2-7, the V gene TRBV7-2; the match to TRBD1 covers 7 bases. V lost 5 bases to trimming and J lost 4 bases; unmatched junction nucleotides: 8. Germline CDR1 is SGHTA and CDR2 is FQGNSA. This CDR3 has 14 residues. CDR3 DNA: TGTGCCAGCAGCGTTAACAGGGGATTATACGAGCAGTACTTC. This codes for CASSVNRGLYEQYF.

The DNA of the CDR3 is TGCGCCAGCAGCCAAGATTTCCAGCGGGAGGGATACGAGCAGTACTTC. Residues: CASSQDFQREGYEQYF. The chain has TRBV4-1 and TRBJ2-7, with TRBD2 matching over 10 bases. J was trimmed by 4 bases and V by 0 bases; bases with no gene match: 6. In germline, CDR1 is MGHRA, CDR2 YSYEKL. This CDR3 contains 16 residues.

The chain is built from TRBV29-1 and TRBJ2-5; D might be TRBD1 (5 bases). The CDR3 length is 11 residues. CDR1 is SQVTM and CDR2 is ANQGSEA in the germline V gene. V was pared by 7 bases and J by 5 bases, with 11 bases between. The CDR3 is CSGRVRETQYF. The CDR3 nucleotides read TGCAGCGGCAGGGTGAGGGAGACCCAGTACTTC.

The V and J genes are TRBV7-9 and TRBJ2-7; 11 bases match TRBD1. Germline loops: CDR1 SEHNR, CDR2 FQNEAQ (reference sequence). Unmatched junction bases numbered 5, after V lost 4 bases and J lost 6 bases. The CDR3 consists of 14 residues. CDR3 nucleotides: TGTGCCAGCAGCTCCCGGACAGGGGGCTTCGAGCAGTACTTC. Protein: CASSSRTGGFEQYF.

This clone was seen a handful of times. The rearrangement uses TRBV5-1 and TRBJ2-1; the D is unclear. There are 14 residues in the CDR3. Trimming took 0 bases from V and 3 from J, leaving 7 bases between them. Germline CDR1 reads SGHRS; CDR2 reads YFSETQ. The CDR3 coding sequence is TGCGCCAGCAGCTTGGATGTCTTCTACAATGAGCAGTTCTTC. Translated: CASSLDVFYNEQFF.

The genes are TRBV6-1 and TRBJ1-5, with D possibly being TRBD1 (6 bases). Trimming took 6 bases from V and 5 from J, leaving 11 bases between them. The V gene's germline CDR1 is MNHNS and CDR2 SASEGT. The CDR3 runs to 13 residues. The CDR3 DNA reads TGTGCCAGCAGGGAGGGGGGGGATCAGCCCCAGCATTTT. Its translation is CASREGGDQPQHF.

This chain joins TRBV10-3 and TRBJ2-7; 10 bases match TRBD1. The V segment lost 7 bases and the J segment 1 base; nucleotides outside the gene matches: 7. Germline CDR1 is ENHRY and CDR2 is SYGVKD. The CDR3 totals 15 residues. The CDR3 is CAIKGTGDPSYEQYF. CDR3 coding DNA: TGTGCCATCAAAGGGACAGGGGACCCATCCTACGAGCAGTACTTC.

The chain has TRBV9 and TRBJ1-5, with no clear D. This CDR3 contains 14 residues. The germline gives CDR1 SGDLS, CDR2 YYNGEE. The V end lost 3 bases, the J end lost 0 bases, and 7 bases lay between the germline ends. CDR3 sequence (DNA): TGTGCCAGCAGCGACGGGTATAGCAATCAGCCCCAGCATTTT. This codes for CASSDGYSNQPQHF.

The gene calls are TRBV4-1 and TRBJ2-3; 10 bases are shared with TRBD2. Germline V gene lookup returns CDR1 MGHRA and CDR2 YSYEKL. The J segment lost 2 bases and the V segment lost 0 bases, leaving 5 bases of the junction unmatched. The CDR3 extends over 17 amino acids. CDR3 region: CASSQDQGLAVTDTQYF. Here the CDR3 DNA reads TGCGCCAGCAGCCAAGATCAAGGACTAGCGGTCACAGATACGCAGTATTTT.